This paragraph covers one T cell receptor (beta chain) sequence. Its target is not known. This sample was taken from a study of CD8 T cells in ankylosing spondylitis. Study results and limitations: Reactive arthritis synovial fluid and blood were previously reported to contain some motif variants. There was a TCR beta motif, made of several highly homologous variants, that appeared characteristic of ankylosing spondylitis blood. Clones tied to disease were said to be significantly enriched in matched ankylosing spondylitis synovial fluid.

Libraries for TCR beta were made by quantitative 5'-RACE with molecular barcodes. One entry per CDR3 protein results from TCRdb running MiXCR on the 5' RACE reads. This table has roughly 230,000 distinct CDR3 sequences, approximately 20% appearing once. V lost 4 bases to trimming and J lost 3 bases; unmatched junction nucleotides: 6. Germline V gene data show CDR1 as SGHTA and CDR2 as FQGNSA. The CDR3 sequence is 15 residues long. This TCR was sampled from a male donor with ankylosing spondylitis or in good health (not recorded which). The sequencing sample was made of blood, either unsorted or a sorted T cell fraction (not recorded which). The chain combines TRBV7-2 with TRBJ2-4; 7 bases fit TRBD1. CDR3 DNA sequence: TGTGCCAGCAGCTCGCACCGGGACAGCAAAAACATTCAGTACTTC. This gives the protein CASSSHRDSKNIQYF.